The 22 T cell receptor beta chains below come from one sample, sequenced in a study of T cell repertoires in cytomegalovirus infection. MiXCR was run by TCRdb on the reads, yielding one entry per CDR3 protein. The top ten clones hold around 13% of a sample with 400,000 or so distinct CDR3 sequences, approximately 30% of them seen once. The sequencing sample was made of PBMCs. The receptors shown here come from a human donor in good health (CMV status not recorded). Some clones in this sample may be carry-over from other donors' samples.

This clonotype was detected only a few times. CDR3 DNA: TGTGCCAGCAGCTTAATTGGGACCCACGAGCAGTACTTC. Translated, it gives CASSLIGTHEQYF. This rearrangement joins TRBV13 to TRBJ2-7, with D possibly called TRBD1 or TRBD2 (5 bases each). Germline CDR1 and CDR2: PRHDT and FYEKMQ (reference sequence). Trimming stripped 2 bases from V and 5 bases from J, with 10 bases between. CDR3 length: 13 residues.

This clonotype was counted a few times. The CDR3 DNA reads as TGTGCCAGCAGTGAGGGGGGACGATCACCCCTCCACTTT. It is translated as CASSEGGRSPLHF. This chain joins TRBV2 and TRBJ1-6; weak D call: TRBD1 (5 bases). Trimming stripped 3 bases from V and 10 bases from J, with 10 bases between. CDR3 length: 13 residues. Germline loops: CDR1 SNHLY, CDR2 FYNNEI.

This sequence joins TRBV6-1 and TRBJ1-6; 9 bases align to TRBD1. Germline V gives CDR1 MNHNS, CDR2 SASEGT. The CDR3 has 15 residues. J lost 7 bases, V lost 2 bases, and 3 bases had no gene match. Written as DNA, the CDR3 is TGTGCCAGCAGTGAATGGGGGACAGGGAATTCACCCCTCCACTTT. Protein product: CASSEWGTGNSPLHF.

The rearrangement links TRBV5-1 to TRBJ1-4; weak D call: TRBD1 (5 bases). V was clipped by 0 bases and J by 1 base, with 10 bases between them. Looked up from germline, CDR1 is SGHRS and CDR2 is YFSETQ. This CDR3 region has 16 residues. The CDR3 region is CASSLVGRGTNEKLFF. CDR3 sequence (DNA): TGCGCCAGCAGCTTGGTGGGAAGGGGAACTAATGAAAAACTGTTTTTT.

This clonotype was observed at least ten times. The chain is built from TRBV7-2 and TRBJ2-3, with 11 bases fitting TRBD2. Germline CDR1 reads SGHTA; CDR2 reads FQGNSA. V shed 1 base, J shed 0 bases, and the junction held 6 bases outside the gene matches. This CDR3 is built from 18 residues. The CDR3 DNA reads as TGTGCCAGCAGCTTAGTCCCCCTAGCGGGGGGAAGCACAGATACGCAGTATTTT. Translated, it gives CASSLVPLAGGSTDTQYF.

The CDR3 loop reads CASSPLRGGSTEAFF. The CDR3 coding sequence is TGTGCCAGCAGCCCCTTACGGGGGGGGAGCACTGAAGCTTTCTTT. V and J are TRBV14 and TRBJ1-1; the D gene is possibly TRBD1 (5 bases). CDR1 SGHDN and CDR2 FVKESK come from the germline V gene. V lost 4 bases, J lost 4 bases, and 16 bases lay in between. The CDR3 extends over 15 amino acids.

There are many counts of this clonotype. The genes are TRBV2 and TRBJ1-1; no clear D. Germline CDR1 reads SNHLY; CDR2 reads FYNNEI. This CDR3 comprises 13 residues. The CDR3 DNA sequence: TGTCTAGACAAGGGCCAGAGGGACACTGAAGCTTTCTTT. Its protein is CLDKGQRDTEAFF.

This clonotype was recorded a few times. The rearrangement uses TRBV2 and TRBJ2-3; no firm D call. Trimming cost V 8 bases and J 2 bases, with 14 bases left between them. Germline CDR1 reads SNHLY; CDR2 reads FYNNEI. This CDR3 has 14 residues. CDR3 DNA: TGTGCCAGCGGCGGCTTCACCTACACAGATACGCAGTATTTT. It codes for CASGGFTYTDTQYF.

This clonotype occurred a few times. V is TRBV6-2 or TRBV6-3 and J is TRBJ2-7, with a weak D call TRBD1 (6 bases). This CDR3 is built from 11 residues. The germline CDR1 and CDR2 sequences are MNHEY and SVGEGT. V lost 10 bases and J lost 3, with 10 bases in between. CDR3 amino acids: CAIGQFYEQYF. CDR3 in DNA: TGTGCCATCGGACAGTTCTACGAGCAGTACTTC.

This clonotype has just one count. The chain carries TRBV5-1 and TRBJ2-1; D not resolved. The germline V and J ends were trimmed by 4 bases and 10 bases, with 12 bases remaining between them. Per germline, CDR1 SGHRS and CDR2 YFSETQ. CDR3 length: 12 residues. CDR3 sequence reads: CASSPRFEEQFF. The CDR3 DNA follows: TGCGCCAGCAGCCCTCGTTTTGAGGAGCAGTTCTTC.

The chain combines TRBV5-4 with TRBJ2-1; TRBD2 agrees at 7 bases. Germline V gene sequence: CDR1 SGHNT, CDR2 YYREEE (reference sequence). Trimming took 4 bases from V and 6 from J; bases not matched to a gene: 10. The CDR3 loop spans 15 amino acids. The CDR3 loop is CASSPSATSLNEQFF. Here the CDR3 DNA reads TGTGCCAGCAGCCCAAGCGCGACTAGCCTCAATGAGCAGTTCTTC.

The rearrangement uses TRBV6-5 and TRBJ1-5; the match to TRBD1 covers 7 bases. The CDR3 has 17 amino acids. Germline V gene lookup returns CDR1 MNHEY and CDR2 SVGAGI. V was clipped by 5 bases and J by 2 bases; unmatched bases: 12. CDR3 DNA sequence: TGTGCCAGCAGTACCCACAACAGGGGAGAAGGCAATCAGCCCCAGCATTTT. Residues: CASSTHNRGEGNQPQHF.

The chain links TRBV10-2 to TRBJ2-1; D could derive from TRBD1 or TRBD2 (6 bases each). The length of the CDR3 is 13 residues. Germline V gene sequence: CDR1 WSHSY, CDR2 SAAADI. With 6 bases removed from V and 2 bases from J, the gap between germline ends came to 8 bases. CDR3 coding DNA: TGCGCCAGCAGGCGGGACACCTACAATGAGCAGTTCTTC. It codes for CASRRDTYNEQFF.

As regards this clonotype: The junction departs from the called germline gene at one end, perhaps through a read error. The chain is built from TRBV19 and TRBJ2-1; D is possibly TRBD1 (6 bases). In germline, CDR1 is LNHDA, CDR2 SQIVND (reference sequence). There are 15 residues in the CDR3. This chain's CDR3 is CVSSHGQGPYNEQFF. The CDR3, as DNA: TGTGTCAGTAGTCATGGTCAGGGGCCCTACAATGAGCAGTTCTTC.

The sample holds a few counts of this clonotype. The rearrangement joins TRBV27 to TRBJ2-1; D could derive from TRBD1 or TRBD2 (6 bases each). The CDR3 is made up of 14 amino acids. Germline V gene lookup returns CDR1 MNHEY and CDR2 SMNVEV (reference sequence). Trimming left V 3 bases short and J 7 bases short, with 13 bases between. CDR3 amino acids: CASSLKGGKNEQFF. Written as DNA, the CDR3 is TGTGCCAGCAGTTTGAAGGGGGGTAAGAATGAGCAGTTCTTC.

This clonotype was counted ten times or more. This sequence joins TRBV11-2 and TRBJ2-1; the match to TRBD1 covers 8 bases. The CDR3 runs to 15 residues. V gave up 8 bases and J gave up 4 bases; unmatched junction bases: 10. Germline V gene data show CDR1 as SGHAT and CDR2 as FQNNGV. CDR3 sequence (DNA): TGTGCCAGCTTTTCAGGGGGCCCTCCTTACAATGAGCAGTTCTTC. This translates into CASFSGGPPYNEQFF.

Here the CDR3 DNA reads TGTGCCAGCAGCTTAGGTAGCGGGGGTCCCTACTATCAGTACTTC. Its protein is CASSLGSGGPYYQYF. The V call is TRBV7-2, the J call TRBJ2-7; the match to TRBD2 covers 9 bases. The CDR3 runs 15 residues. Germline V gene data show CDR1 as SGHTA and CDR2 as FQGNSA. Trimming took 1 base from V and 10 from J; bases not matched to a gene: 11.

This clonotype has a single count. The CDR3 DNA sequence: TGTGCCAGCAGCCTACTAGCGGGAGGCTTCTACGAGCAGTACTTC. Translating gives CASSLLAGGFYEQYF. This chain connects TRBV14 to TRBJ2-7, with 12 bases identical to TRBD2. The CDR3 covers 15 residues. Germline CDR1 and CDR2: SGHDN and FVKESK. Losses at the gene ends were 4 bases for V and 3 bases for J; bases not matched to a gene: 4.

V usage is TRBV28 and J usage is TRBJ2-1; D ambiguous. This CDR3 has 12 amino acids. The germline V and J ends were trimmed by 5 bases and 8 bases, with 10 bases remaining between them. The germline V gene has CDR1 MDHEN and CDR2 SYDVKM. The DNA for the CDR3 is TGTGCCAGCAGTCCACAGCCTTATGAGCAGTTCTTC. Its protein product is CASSPQPYEQFF.

The rearrangement uses TRBV19 and TRBJ2-1; 11 bases map to TRBD2. This CDR3 contains 15 residues. The V gene end was trimmed by 5 bases and the J gene end by 7 bases; junction bases not matched to a gene: 7. Germline CDR1 reads LNHDA; CDR2 reads SQIVND (reference sequence). The CDR3, as DNA: TGTGCCAGTAGTGCCCGGACTAGCGGGTCTAATGAGCAGTTCTTC. Protein product: CASSARTSGSNEQFF.

As for this clonotype: One end of the junction is discordant with germline, which a read error may explain. Written as DNA, the CDR3 is TGTGCCCGCAGCTTATTTTGGGAGACCCCTTACTTC. Protein: CARSLFWETPYF. The chain uses TRBV7-8 and TRBJ2-5; tentative D call: TRBD2 (5 bases). CDR3 length equals 12 residues. From germline, CDR1 is SGHVS and CDR2 FQNEAQ.

In regard to this clonotype: This may come from a read error, since a much larger clone is one base off. The V call is TRBV7-8, the J call TRBJ1-5; TRBD1 agrees at 7 bases. The CDR3 has 17 amino acids. Germline V gene data show CDR1 as SGHVS and CDR2 as FQNEAQ. The J segment lost 7 bases and the V segment lost 2 bases, leaving 14 bases of the junction unmatched. The CDR3 spells CASSLKGALYGGQPQHF. DNA for the CDR3: TGTGCCAGCAGCTTAAAGGGGGCATTATACGGAGGACAGCCCCAGCATTTT.